This T cell receptor beta chain was profiled in a study of T cell responses to AZD1222 COVID-19 vaccine. Findings of the study overall: Mostly white British, mostly female donors; authors suggested clonal diversity may be underestimated. CD4 TCRs associated with vaccination spanned spike, dominating at 160-218 and 743-854. Repertoires were obtained only post-peak T cell response.

This table comes from immunoSEQ multiplex PCR, and its TCRdb copy is limited to in-frame clones, with some not included. This sample has roughly 110,000 clones, with 80% to 95% found just once. This CDR3 comprises 17 residues. Germline V gene sequence: CDR1 KGHDR, CDR2 SFDVKD. The V gene end was trimmed by 9 bases and the J gene end by 1 base; junction bases not matched to a gene: 10. It was second doses at about 4 or about 12 weeks that were pooled. Remarks on this clone: The target antigen is unknown.

The rearrangement uses TRBV24-1 and TRBJ2-2, with 10 bases lining up with TRBD2. Here the sequenced sample was peripheral blood, taken 28 days after the second AZD1222 dose. The receptor was derived from an adult who received the AZD1222 COVID-19 vaccine. CDR3 bases: TGTGCCACCCGTGGGTCTAGCGGGAGAGAGAACACCGGGGAGCTGTTTTTT. Translated, it gives CATRGSSGRENTGELFF.